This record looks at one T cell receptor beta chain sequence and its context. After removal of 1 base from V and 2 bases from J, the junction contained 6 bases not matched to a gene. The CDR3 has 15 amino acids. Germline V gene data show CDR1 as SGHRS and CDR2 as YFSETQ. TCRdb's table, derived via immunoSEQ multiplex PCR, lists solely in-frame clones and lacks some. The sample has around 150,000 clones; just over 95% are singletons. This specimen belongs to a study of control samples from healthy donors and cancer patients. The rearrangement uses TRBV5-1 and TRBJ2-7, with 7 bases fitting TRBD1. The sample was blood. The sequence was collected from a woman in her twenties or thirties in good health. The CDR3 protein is CASSLRTGGPYEQYF. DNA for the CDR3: TGCGCCAGCAGCTTGAGGACAGGTGGTCCCTACGAGCAGTACTTC.